This TCR beta chain is from a study of blood T cells in healthy people across ages. Overall study results and limits: Estimated diversity that came from one million T cells was considered an underestimate.

CDR1 is SGHRS, CDR2 YFSETQ, per germline. This CDR3 has 17 amino acids. V was clipped by 0 bases and J by 8 bases, with 21 bases between them. PCR was performed a second time for roughly 7 to 12 cycles using a sample-barcoded 5' primer and a J-beta primer mix. MiXCR, run by TCRdb on the 5' RACE reads, gives a single entry per CDR3 protein. The data contain under 800,000 distinct CDR3 sequences, approximately 39% of them singletons. Concerning this clonotype itself: Antigen: not known.

The chain couples TRBV5-1 to TRBJ1-3; D unresolved. This receptor was taken from a woman aged 55-75 years in good health. The sequenced sample was blood. Here the CDR3 reads CASSLAPQRTTWDTIYF. CDR3 bases: TGCGCCAGCAGCTTGGCACCGCAAAGGACCACCTGGGACACCATATATTTT. Variable domain in full (rest from reference TRBV5-1 and TRBJ1-3): KAGVTQTPRYLIKTRGQQVTLSCSPISGHRSVSWYQQTPGQGLQFLFEYFSETQRNKGNFPGRFSGRQFSNSRSEMNVSTLELGDSALYLCASSLAPQRTTWDTIYFGEGSWLTVV.